The 26 T cell receptor beta chains below all came from one sample that was sequenced in a study of technical replicates of blood from a handful of donors. Libraries were prepared by immunoSEQ multiplex PCR; TCRdb keeps only in-frame clonotypes and omits some of them. The repertoire holds about 80,000 clones, with 94% as singletons. Sequences were obtained from T cells isolated from PBMCs. The receptors were gathered from a human donor in good health.

The chain recombines TRBV28 with TRBJ1-3; D uncertain. The CDR3 length is 18 residues. V shed 6 bases and J shed 3 bases, with 24 bases lying between them. Germline CDR1 reads MDHEN; CDR2 reads SYDVKM. The CDR3 sequence: CASSPAKVGRRFGNTIYF. The CDR3 nucleotides are TGTGCCAGCAGCCCCGCTAAAGTTGGGCGCCGATTTGGAAACACCATATATTTT.

The chain joins TRBV5-1 to TRBJ2-1; possibly TRBD2 for D (6 bases). CDR1 is SGHRS and CDR2 is YFSETQ in the germline V gene. The CDR3 extends over 15 amino acids. V lost 1 base, J lost 7 bases, and 15 bases lay in between. The CDR3 DNA is TGCGCCAGCAGCTTGATGGAGGGAAGCAGGAATGAGCAGTTCTTC. Encoded protein: CASSLMEGSRNEQFF.

The table lists this clone with a count of one. The chain combines TRBV5-1 with TRBJ2-1; 10 bases agree with TRBD2. The V gene end was trimmed by 3 bases and the J gene end by 4 bases; junction bases not matched to a gene: 4. Germline V gives CDR1 SGHRS, CDR2 YFSETQ. The CDR3 is 15 residues long. CDR3 amino acids: CASSSGLADYNEQFF. The CDR3 DNA sequence: TGCGCCAGCAGCTCAGGACTAGCGGATTACAATGAGCAGTTCTTC.

The chain combines TRBV18 with TRBJ1-5, with D possibly matching TRBD1 (6 bases). The CDR3 extends over 15 amino acids. With 1 base removed from V and 5 bases from J, the gap between germline ends came to 12 bases. Germline V gene lookup returns CDR1 KGHSH and CDR2 LQKENI. The CDR3 loop is CASSPLGAADQPQHF. The CDR3 DNA is TGTGCCAGCTCACCACTGGGGGCGGCGGATCAGCCCCAGCATTTT.

The rearrangement joins TRBV2 to TRBJ1-1, with a tentative D call TRBD1 (5 bases). Trimming shortened V by 9 bases and J by 4 bases, and 12 bases separated the two germline ends. This CDR3 region has 12 residues. Per germline, CDR1 SNHLY and CDR2 FYNNEI. As DNA, the CDR3 is TGTGCCAGGCAGGGAGGGGTCACTGAAGCTTTCTTT. Translated: CARQGGVTEAFF.

J is TRBJ2-3 and V is TRBV5-1, with TRBD1 matching 7 bases. CDR1 SGHRS and CDR2 YFSETQ come from the germline V gene. The CDR3 sequence is 17 residues long. Germline trimming cut 1 base from V and 2 bases from J; bases unmatched to any gene: 10. The CDR3 nucleotides are TGCGCCAGCAGCTTGCATTGGCCGAGGGGGCACACAGATACGCAGTATTTT. Its protein product is CASSLHWPRGHTDTQYF.

This rearrangement joins TRBV28 to TRBJ1-2; weak D call: TRBD1 (6 bases). Germline CDR1 is MDHEN and CDR2 is SYDVKM. The ends were cut back, 5 bases at V and 7 bases at J, with 17 bases in the middle. CDR3 length: 14 amino acids. In DNA form, the CDR3 reads TGTGCCAGCAGTACAGGGTGGAAGGTTCGTGGCTACACCTTC. Translated: CASSTGWKVRGYTF.

In DNA form, the CDR3 reads TGTGCCAGCAGCTTAGAAAGGGGCGGCTTTTATAGCAATCAGCCCCAGCATTTT. Translation: CASSLERGGFYSNQPQHF. The chain joins TRBV7-9 to TRBJ1-5; D may be TRBD1 (5 bases). CDR3 length: 18 residues. Germline CDR1 and CDR2: SEHNR and FQNEAQ (reference sequence). Trimming pared 1 base from V and 0 bases from J, leaving 16 bases between.

The chain joins TRBV28 to TRBJ1-1; TRBD1 is a possible D gene (6 bases). Per the germline V gene, CDR1 is MDHEN and CDR2 is SYDVKM. The CDR3 totals 14 residues. Trimming pared 4 bases from V and 5 bases from J, leaving 14 bases between. The CDR3 protein is CASSWSVQGTEAFF. The DNA for the CDR3 is TGTGCCAGCAGTTGGTCTGTACAGGGAACTGAAGCTTTCTTT. The full variable domain, completed using reference TRBV28 and TRBJ1-1, is DVKVTQSSRYLVKRTGEKVFLECVQDMDHENMFWYRQDPGLGLRLIYFSYDVKMKEKGDIPEGYSVSREKKERFSLILESASTNQTSMYLCASSWSVQGTEAFFGQGTRLTVV.

The V and J genes are TRBV30 and TRBJ1-1, with no clear D. Germline CDR1 reads GTSNPN; CDR2 reads SVGIG (reference sequence). V lost 0 bases, J lost 5 bases, and 13 bases lay in between. This CDR3 has 14 residues. CDR3: CAWSVWEGRTEAFF. The DNA for the CDR3 is TGTGCCTGGAGTGTATGGGAGGGAAGGACTGAAGCTTTCTTT.

The rearrangement links TRBV4-1 to TRBJ2-3; TRBD1 matches 9 bases. Germline-derived CDR1 and CDR2 are MGHRA and YSYEKL. The CDR3 spans 17 residues. V was clipped by 0 bases and J by 3 bases; unmatched bases: 7. CDR3 sequence reads: CASSQEQGQGLTDTQYF. DNA of the CDR3: TGCGCCAGCAGCCAAGAACAGGGACAGGGTCTGACAGATACGCAGTATTTT.

This clone showed up just once. The CDR3, as DNA: TGTGCCAGCAGTCTCACAGAAGACTCTGGAAACACCATATATTTT. It is translated as CASSLTEDSGNTIYF. This chain links TRBV5-8 with TRBJ1-3; D remains unclear. The V gene lost 5 bases and the J gene lost 0 bases, with 12 bases spanning the gap. CDR3 length equals 15 residues. Germline V lookup: CDR1 SGHTS, CDR2 YDEGEE.

The rearrangement joins TRBV9 to TRBJ2-3; TRBD2 agrees at 8 bases. V shed 3 bases, J shed 3 bases, and the junction held 6 bases outside the gene matches. This CDR3 has 15 residues. Germline loops: CDR1 SGDLS, CDR2 YYNGEE. CDR3 sequence (DNA): TGTGCCAGCAGCGCAAGCGGGAGTGGTACAGATACGCAGTATTTT. As protein: CASSASGSGTDTQYF.

This clone was detected only a few times. J is TRBJ1-1 and V is TRBV7-9, with D uncertain. The germline CDR1 and CDR2 sequences are SEHNR and FQNEAQ (reference sequence). V was trimmed by 5 bases and J by 5 bases, leaving 9 bases between them. CDR3 length equals 12 residues. The CDR3 is CASSLPETEAFF. The CDR3 DNA sequence: TGTGCCAGCAGCCTTCCGGAGACTGAAGCTTTCTTT. The full variable domain, completed using reference TRBV7-9 and TRBJ1-1, is DTGVSQNPRHKITKRGQNVTFRCDPISEHNRLYWYRQTLGQGPEFLTYFQNEAQLEKSRLLSDRFSAERPKGSFSTLEIQRTEQGDSAMYLCASSLPETEAFFGQGTRLTVV.

V gene TRBV20-1 combines with J gene TRBJ2-1; TRBD2 aligns across 7 bases. Germline trimming cut 3 bases from V and 10 bases from J; bases unmatched to any gene: 3. The length of the CDR3 is 11 residues. The germline CDR1 and CDR2 sequences are DFQATT and SNEGSKA (reference sequence). CDR3 sequence reads: CSASGRWEQFF. CDR3 bases: TGCAGTGCTAGCGGGAGGTGGGAGCAGTTCTTC.

There are a few counts of this clone. The chain carries TRBV27 and TRBJ1-2, with 8 bases identical to TRBD1. This CDR3 spans 13 amino acids. The germline V gene encodes CDR1 MNHEY and CDR2 SMNVEV (reference sequence). V lost 5 bases and J lost 6; bases outside the gene matches: 5. The CDR3 coding sequence is TGTGCCAGCAGTCCGGACAGGGTGGATGGCTACACCTTC. Protein product: CASSPDRVDGYTF.

This chain uses TRBV5-4 with TRBJ2-3, with 9 bases matching TRBD2. This CDR3 region has 16 residues. The germline V gene encodes CDR1 SGHNT and CDR2 YYREEE (reference sequence). V lost 0 bases to trimming and J lost 4 bases; unmatched junction nucleotides: 6. The chain's CDR3 is CASSLGAGGAADTQYF. CDR3 DNA: TGTGCCAGCAGCTTGGGAGCGGGGGGCGCGGCAGATACGCAGTATTTT. The variable domain in full, completed from reference TRBV5-4 and TRBJ2-3, reads ETGVTQSPTHLIKTRGQQVTLRCSSQSGHNTVSWYQQALGQGPQFIFQYYREEENGRGNFPPRFSGLQFPNYSSELNVNALELDDSALYLCASSLGAGGAADTQYFGPGTRLTVL.

This chain connects TRBV4-2 to TRBJ2-3; a possible D gene is TRBD2 (6 bases). Germline lookup yields CDR1 LGHNA and CDR2 YNFKEQ. V lost 0 bases to trimming and J lost 3 bases, with 16 bases between them. The CDR3 sequence is 17 residues long. CDR3 bases: TGTGCCAGCAGCCAAGACGCCCTGGGGCGGGGTACAGATACGCAGTATTTT. This codes for CASSQDALGRGTDTQYF.

The chain combines TRBV4-2 with TRBJ2-1; D might be TRBD2 (5 bases). Deletions cut 0 bases from V and 6 bases from J, with 12 bases between. The germline V gene has CDR1 LGHNA and CDR2 YNFKEQ. This CDR3 comprises 15 residues. CDR3 nucleotide sequence: TGTGCCAGCAGCCAAGAGTATGGACTTATCAATGAGCAGTTCTTC. It encodes CASSQEYGLINEQFF.

In its sample, this clone was seen once. The J gene is TRBJ2-3, the V gene TRBV19; D is possibly TRBD2 (6 bases). This CDR3 spans 16 amino acids. Germline V lookup: CDR1 LNHDA, CDR2 SQIVND (reference sequence). Trimming pared 7 bases from V and 3 bases from J, leaving 20 bases between. The CDR3 nucleotides are TGTGCCAGTACCCGACTAGACCCTGGAGGTACAGATACGCAGTATTTT. Protein product: CASTRLDPGGTDTQYF.

This clone was seen a single time. The chain joins TRBV27 to TRBJ1-5; perhaps TRBD1 as D (5 bases). The CDR3 contains 14 residues. Germline CDR1 and CDR2: MNHEY and SMNVEV (reference sequence). V was cut by 7 bases and J by 3 bases, with 13 bases left in between. The CDR3 DNA reads as TGTGCCAGCAAGGGGAGGGGACCCAATCAGCCCCAGCATTTT. Its translation: CASKGRGPNQPQHF.

Here the CDR3 reads CASSYSILENTEAFF. CDR3 sequence (DNA): TGTGCCAGCAGTTACTCGATACTCGAGAACACTGAAGCTTTCTTT. V usage is TRBV6-6 and J usage is TRBJ1-1; D is undetermined. This CDR3 comprises 15 residues. Germline CDR1 and CDR2: MNHNY and SVGAGI (reference sequence). V was pared by 0 bases and J by 1 base, with 9 bases between.

The V and J genes are TRBV27 and TRBJ2-7; D call uncertain. Germline loops: CDR1 MNHEY, CDR2 SMNVEV (reference sequence). This CDR3 region has 13 residues. Trimming removed 2 bases from V and 4 bases from J, with 9 bases in between. CDR3 sequence: CASSLQISYEQYF. CDR3 in DNA: TGTGCCAGCAGTTTACAGATCTCGTACGAGCAGTACTTC.

The chain carries TRBV9 and TRBJ1-2; 7 bases fit TRBD1. J gave up 5 bases and V 0 bases, and 7 bases lay outside the gene matches. The CDR3 has 15 amino acids. Germline V gene data show CDR1 as SGDLS and CDR2 as YYNGEE. The chain's CDR3 is CASSVDLGQTYGYTF. CDR3 nucleotides: TGTGCCAGCAGCGTAGACTTGGGACAGACATATGGCTACACCTTC.

This clone was counted once. The V gene is TRBV4-2, the J gene TRBJ2-3; no firm D call. V was shortened by 0 bases and J by 0 bases, with 7 bases between the two germline ends. CDR3 length equals 15 residues. The germline V gene encodes CDR1 LGHNA and CDR2 YNFKEQ. The CDR3 DNA reads TGTGCCAGCAGCCAAGATTCGGTAAGCACAGATACGCAGTATTTT. It codes for CASSQDSVSTDTQYF.

Only a few counts were recorded for this clone. The chain couples TRBV2 to TRBJ2-7; 9 bases fit TRBD1. This CDR3 contains 14 residues. Germline CDR1 reads SNHLY; CDR2 reads FYNNEI. Trimming removed 6 bases from V and 3 bases from J; junction bases left unmatched: 6. The CDR3 is CASSSGQGSYEQYF. CDR3 DNA: TGTGCCAGCAGCTCGGGACAGGGAAGCTACGAGCAGTACTTC.